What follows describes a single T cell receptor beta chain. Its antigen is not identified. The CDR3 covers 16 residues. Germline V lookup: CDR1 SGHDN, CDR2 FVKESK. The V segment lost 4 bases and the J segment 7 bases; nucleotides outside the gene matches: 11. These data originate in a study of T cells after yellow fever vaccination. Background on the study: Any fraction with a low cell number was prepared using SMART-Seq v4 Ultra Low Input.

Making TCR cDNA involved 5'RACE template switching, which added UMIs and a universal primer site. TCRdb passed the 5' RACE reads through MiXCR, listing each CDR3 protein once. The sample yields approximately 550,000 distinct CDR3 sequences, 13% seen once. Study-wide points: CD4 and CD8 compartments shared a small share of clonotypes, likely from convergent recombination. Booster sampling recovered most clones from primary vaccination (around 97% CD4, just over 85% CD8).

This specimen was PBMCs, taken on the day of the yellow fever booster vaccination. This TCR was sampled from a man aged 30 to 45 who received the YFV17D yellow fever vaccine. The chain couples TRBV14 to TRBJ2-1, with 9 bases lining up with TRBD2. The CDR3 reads CASSPALAGVSNEQFF. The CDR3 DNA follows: TGTGCCAGCAGCCCGGCCTTAGCGGGAGTCAGTAATGAGCAGTTCTTC.